A single sample gave rise to the 4 T cell receptor beta chains below, sequenced in a study of OX40 agonist ivuxolimab in advanced cancers. Preparation of the library involved the immunoSEQ multiplex PCR assay. As stored in TCRdb, this immuneACCESS dataset retains in-frame rearrangements with V and J assigned. A fraction of the clones does not appear; measured against another copy, unresolved V genes explain less than half of the discrepancy, and the remainder lacks a known reason. The sample table holds under 150,000 clones, of which 80% to 90% were seen once. The top ten clones comprise 0.55% of the sample. Here the sequenced sample was CD4+ or CD8+ T cells sorted from blood, taken in a trial of the OX40 agonist ivuxolimab. These receptor sequences come from an adult with an advanced solid tumor such as melanoma, head and neck, liver or kidney cancer.

The chain joins TRBV4-2 to TRBJ2-7; no clear D. This CDR3 has 14 amino acids. CDR1 and CDR2 (germline): LGHNA, YNFKEQ. The V and J ends lost 0 bases and 5 bases respectively, with 11 bases between them. The CDR3 spells CASSQDAEVHEQYF. The CDR3 DNA is TGTGCCAGCAGCCAAGATGCCGAGGTCCACGAGCAGTACTTC.

CDR3 nucleotides: TGTGCCAGCAGAGAGGGGAGGTTTGGGGCCAACGTCCTGACTTTC. Encoded protein: CASREGRFGANVLTF. V gene TRBV7-9 combines with J gene TRBJ2-6; D perhaps matches TRBD2 (6 bases). V shed 6 bases and J shed 3 bases, with 12 bases lying between them. The CDR3 contains 15 residues. Germline V gives CDR1 SEHNR, CDR2 FQNEAQ (reference sequence).

V is TRBV6-5 and J is TRBJ1-4; TRBD1 matches at 8 bases. Trimming cost V 9 bases and J 7 bases; bases outside gene matches: 10. Germline lookup yields CDR1 MNHEY and CDR2 SVGAGI. The CDR3 has 14 amino acids. As DNA, the CDR3 is TGTGCCAGTAAGGGGGCAGGGGGCGTTGAAAAACTGTTTTTT. Its translation: CASKGAGGVEKLFF.

The chain joins TRBV28 to TRBJ2-7, with D possibly matching TRBD1 (5 bases). The CDR3 covers 12 residues. Germline V gene sequence: CDR1 MDHEN, CDR2 SYDVKM. Trimming took off 6 bases at V and 6 bases at J, with 12 bases between the two ends. This chain's CDR3 is CASRRQTGEQYF. CDR3 in DNA: TGTGCCAGCAGGAGACAGACCGGCGAGCAGTACTTC.